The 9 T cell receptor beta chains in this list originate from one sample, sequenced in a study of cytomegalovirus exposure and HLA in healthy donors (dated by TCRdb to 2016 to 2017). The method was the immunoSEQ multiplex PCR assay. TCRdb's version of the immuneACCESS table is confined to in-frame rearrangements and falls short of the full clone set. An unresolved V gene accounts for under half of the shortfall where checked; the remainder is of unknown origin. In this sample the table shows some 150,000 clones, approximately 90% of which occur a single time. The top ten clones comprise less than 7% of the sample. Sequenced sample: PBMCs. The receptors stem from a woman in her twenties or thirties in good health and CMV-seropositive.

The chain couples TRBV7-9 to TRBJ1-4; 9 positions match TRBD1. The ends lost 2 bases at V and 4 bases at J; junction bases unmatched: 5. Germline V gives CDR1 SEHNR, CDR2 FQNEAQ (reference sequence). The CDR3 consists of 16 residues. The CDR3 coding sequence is TGTGCCAGCAGCTTACTTGACAGGGGGTATAATGAAAAACTGTTTTTT. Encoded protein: CASSLLDRGYNEKLFF.

The CDR3 coding sequence is TGTGCCAGCAGTCCCATGGGGCTTTCTTTATCCTCTGGAAACACCATATATTTT. It encodes CASSPMGLSLSSGNTIYF. The V and J genes are TRBV27 and TRBJ1-3; tentative D call: TRBD1 (5 bases). Germline V gene sequence: CDR1 MNHEY, CDR2 SMNVEV (reference sequence). The CDR3 is made up of 18 amino acids. The V gene lost 5 bases and the J gene lost 0 bases, with 20 bases spanning the gap.

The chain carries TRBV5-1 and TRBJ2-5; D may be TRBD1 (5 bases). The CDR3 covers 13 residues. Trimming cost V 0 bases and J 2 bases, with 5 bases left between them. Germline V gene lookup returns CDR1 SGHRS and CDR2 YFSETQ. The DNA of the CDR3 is TGCGCCAGCAGCTTGGGACAGCAAGAGACCCAGTACTTC. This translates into CASSLGQQETQYF.

The CDR3: CASSLSSYNEQFF. In nucleotides, the CDR3 is TGTGCCAGCAGCTTGAGCTCCTACAATGAGCAGTTCTTC. V is TRBV7-6 and J is TRBJ2-1; D uncertain. CDR1 SGHVS and CDR2 FNYEAQ come from the germline V gene. The CDR3 consists of 13 residues. V was clipped by 3 bases and J by 0 bases, with 3 bases between them. Drawing the rest from reference TRBV7-6 and TRBJ2-1, the complete variable domain is GAGVSQSPRYKVTKRGQDVALRCDPISGHVSLYWYRQALGQGPEFLTYFNYEAQQDKSGLPNDRFSAERPEGSISTLTIQRTEQRDSAMYRCASSLSSYNEQFFGPGTRLTVL.

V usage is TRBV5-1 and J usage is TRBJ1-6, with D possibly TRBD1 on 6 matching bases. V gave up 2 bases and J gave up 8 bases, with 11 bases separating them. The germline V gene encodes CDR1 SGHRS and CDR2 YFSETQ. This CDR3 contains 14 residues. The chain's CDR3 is CASSLQGNDSPLHF. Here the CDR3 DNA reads TGCGCCAGCAGCTTACAGGGAAACGATTCACCCCTCCACTTT.

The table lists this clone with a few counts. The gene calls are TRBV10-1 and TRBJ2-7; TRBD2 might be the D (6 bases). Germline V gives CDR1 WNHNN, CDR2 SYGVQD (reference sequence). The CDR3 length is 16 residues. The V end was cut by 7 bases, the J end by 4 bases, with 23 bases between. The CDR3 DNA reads TGCGCCAGCACCTTAGTGATTGCGGGATACCCGTACGAGCAGTACTTC. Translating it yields CASTLVIAGYPYEQYF.

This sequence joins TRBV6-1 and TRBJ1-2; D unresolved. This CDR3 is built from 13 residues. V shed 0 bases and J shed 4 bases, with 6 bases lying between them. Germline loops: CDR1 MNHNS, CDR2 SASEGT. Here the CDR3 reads CASSEAQIYGYTF. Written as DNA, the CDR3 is TGTGCCAGCAGTGAAGCCCAGATCTATGGCTACACCTTC.

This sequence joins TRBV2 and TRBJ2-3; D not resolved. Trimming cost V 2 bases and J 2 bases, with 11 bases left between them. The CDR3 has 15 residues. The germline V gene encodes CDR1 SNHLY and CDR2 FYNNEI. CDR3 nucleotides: TGTGCCAGCAGTGAACTGCGGCTTTTCACAGATACGCAGTATTTT. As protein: CASSELRLFTDTQYF.

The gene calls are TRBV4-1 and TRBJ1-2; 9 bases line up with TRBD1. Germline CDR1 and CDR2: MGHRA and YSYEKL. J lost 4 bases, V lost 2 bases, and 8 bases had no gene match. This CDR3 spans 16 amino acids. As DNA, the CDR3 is TGCGCCAGCAGCCAATCTAGAACAGGGGGCGGCTATGGCTACACCTTC. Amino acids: CASSQSRTGGGYGYTF.